Here is one T cell receptor beta chain with its context. The antigen is undetermined. Sample treatment: oral pan-JAK inhibitor, 5-10 mg twice daily. This CDR3 is built from 15 residues. V lost 3 bases to trimming and J lost 2 bases; unmatched junction nucleotides: 7. Germline CDR1 reads SGHVS; CDR2 reads FNYEAQ. cDNA serving as the sequencing template came from extracted, reverse transcribed RNA. Sequencing used immunoSEQ multiplex PCR; TCRdb keeps in-frame clones, though not all of them. Of 120,000 to 150,000 clones in the sample, 82% were seen once. This entry belongs to a study of CD8+ T cells in alopecia areata. On the study more broadly: Scoring of severity for treated patients was based on percentage of affected scalp area.

Notes on the study in general: Relative to normal scalp, lesional scalp, especially alopecia totalis/universalis, showed higher clonality. Numerous expanded lesional clones remained in scalp and blood during tofacitinib.

V usage is TRBV7-6 and J usage is TRBJ2-7, with 7 bases identical to TRBD1. The sequences come from CD8+ T cells sorted from blood, collected at week 4, from a patient treated with tofacitinib. The receptor comes from a human donor with alopecia areata. The CDR3 sequence: CASSLGAGGTYEQYF. For the CDR3, the DNA is TGTGCCAGCAGCTTGGGGGCAGGGGGTACCTACGAGCAGTACTTC.